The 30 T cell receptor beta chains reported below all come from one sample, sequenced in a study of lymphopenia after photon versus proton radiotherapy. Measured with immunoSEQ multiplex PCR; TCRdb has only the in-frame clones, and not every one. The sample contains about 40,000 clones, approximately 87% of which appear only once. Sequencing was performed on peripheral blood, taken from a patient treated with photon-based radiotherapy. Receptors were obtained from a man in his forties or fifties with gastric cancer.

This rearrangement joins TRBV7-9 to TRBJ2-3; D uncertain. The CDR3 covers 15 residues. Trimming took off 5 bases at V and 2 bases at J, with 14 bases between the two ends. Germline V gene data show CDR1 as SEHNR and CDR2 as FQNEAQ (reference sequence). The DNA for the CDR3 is TGTGCCAGCAGCCTTACGTACCCGACCACAGATACGCAGTATTTT. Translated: CASSLTYPTTDTQYF.

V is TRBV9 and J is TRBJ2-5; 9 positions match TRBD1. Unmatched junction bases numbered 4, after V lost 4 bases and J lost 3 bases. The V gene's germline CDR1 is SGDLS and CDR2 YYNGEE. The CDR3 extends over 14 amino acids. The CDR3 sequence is CASSFRQGEETQYF. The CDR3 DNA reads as TGTGCCAGCAGCTTCAGACAGGGGGAAGAGACCCAGTACTTC.

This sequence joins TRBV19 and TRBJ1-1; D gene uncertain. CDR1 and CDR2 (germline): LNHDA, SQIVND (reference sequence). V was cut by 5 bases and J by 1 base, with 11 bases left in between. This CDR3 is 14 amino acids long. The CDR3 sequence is CASSLLTGNTEAFF. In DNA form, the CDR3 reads TGTGCCAGTAGTCTGCTCACGGGGAACACTGAAGCTTTCTTT.

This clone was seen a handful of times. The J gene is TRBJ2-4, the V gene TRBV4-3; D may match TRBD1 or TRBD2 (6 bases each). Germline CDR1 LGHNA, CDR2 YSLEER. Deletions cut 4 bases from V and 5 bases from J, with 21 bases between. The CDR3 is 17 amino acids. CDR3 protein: CASSLLPGASPQNIQYF. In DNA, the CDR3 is TGCGCCAGCAGCCTTCTACCGGGGGCATCCCCTCAAAACATTCAGTACTTC.

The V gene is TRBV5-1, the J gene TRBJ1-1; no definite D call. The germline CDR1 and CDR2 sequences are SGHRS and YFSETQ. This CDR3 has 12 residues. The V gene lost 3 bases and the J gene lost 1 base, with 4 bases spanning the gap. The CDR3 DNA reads TGCGCCAGCAGCTCAGGGAACACTGAAGCTTTCTTT. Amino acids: CASSSGNTEAFF.

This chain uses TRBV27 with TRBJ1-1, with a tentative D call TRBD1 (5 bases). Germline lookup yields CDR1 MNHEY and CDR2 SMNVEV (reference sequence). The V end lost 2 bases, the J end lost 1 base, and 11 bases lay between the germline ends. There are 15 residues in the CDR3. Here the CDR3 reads CASSLGGGPNTEAFF. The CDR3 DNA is TGTGCCAGCAGTTTAGGGGGGGGACCGAACACTGAAGCTTTCTTT.

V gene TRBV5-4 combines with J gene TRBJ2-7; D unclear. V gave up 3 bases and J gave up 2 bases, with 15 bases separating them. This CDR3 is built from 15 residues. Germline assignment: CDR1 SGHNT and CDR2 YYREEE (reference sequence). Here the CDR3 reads CASSSSMASTYEQYF. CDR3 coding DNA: TGTGCCAGCAGCTCCTCCATGGCCAGCACCTACGAGCAGTACTTC. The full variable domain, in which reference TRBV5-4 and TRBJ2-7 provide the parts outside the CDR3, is ETGVTQSPTHLIKTRGQQVTLRCSSQSGHNTVSWYQQALGQGPQFIFQYYREEENGRGNFPPRFSGLQFPNYSSELNVNALELDDSALYLCASSSSMASTYEQYFGPGTRLTVT.

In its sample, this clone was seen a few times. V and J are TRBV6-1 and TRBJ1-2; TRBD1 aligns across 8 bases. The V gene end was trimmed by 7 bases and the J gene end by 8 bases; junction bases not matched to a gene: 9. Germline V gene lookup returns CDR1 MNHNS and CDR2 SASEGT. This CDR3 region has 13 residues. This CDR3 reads CASMGQESGGYTF. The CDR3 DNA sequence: TGTGCCAGCATGGGACAGGAGTCCGGGGGCTACACCTTC.

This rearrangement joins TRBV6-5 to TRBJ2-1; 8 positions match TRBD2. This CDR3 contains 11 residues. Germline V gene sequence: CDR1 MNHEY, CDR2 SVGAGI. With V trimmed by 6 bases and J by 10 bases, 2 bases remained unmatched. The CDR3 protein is CASSRGGEQFF. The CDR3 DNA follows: TGTGCCAGCAGCCGGGGGGGGGAGCAGTTCTTC.

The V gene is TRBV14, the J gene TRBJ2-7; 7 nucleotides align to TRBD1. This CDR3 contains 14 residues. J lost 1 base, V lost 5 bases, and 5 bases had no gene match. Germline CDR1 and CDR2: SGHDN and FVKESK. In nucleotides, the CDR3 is TGTGCCAGCAGCGACAGGGTTGGGTCCTACGAGCAGTACTTC. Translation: CASSDRVGSYEQYF.

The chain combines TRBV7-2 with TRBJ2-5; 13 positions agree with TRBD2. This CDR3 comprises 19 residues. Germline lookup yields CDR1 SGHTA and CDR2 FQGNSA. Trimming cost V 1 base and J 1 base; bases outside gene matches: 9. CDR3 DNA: TGTGCCAGCAGCTTAGTGACTAGCGGGAGGAAGACGGGCCAAGAGACCCAGTACTTC. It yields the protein CASSLVTSGRKTGQETQYF. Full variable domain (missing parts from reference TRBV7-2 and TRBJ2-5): GAGVSQSPSNKVTEKGKDVELRCDPISGHTALYWYRQSLGQGLEFLIYFQGNSAPDKSGLPSDRFSAERTGGSVSTLTIQRTQQEDSAVYLCASSLVTSGRKTGQETQYFGPGTRLLVL.

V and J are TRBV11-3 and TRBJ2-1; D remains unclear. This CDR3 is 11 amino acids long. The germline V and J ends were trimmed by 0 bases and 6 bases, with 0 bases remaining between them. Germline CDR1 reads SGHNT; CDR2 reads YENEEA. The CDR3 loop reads CASSLDNEQFF. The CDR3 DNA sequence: TGTGCCAGCAGCTTAGACAATGAGCAGTTCTTC. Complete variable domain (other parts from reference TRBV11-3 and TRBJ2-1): EAGVVQSPRYKIIEKKQPVAFWCNPISGHNTLYWYLQNLGQGPELLIRYENEEAVDDSQLPKDRFSAERLKGVDSTLKIQPAELGDSAVYLCASSLDNEQFFGPGTRLTVL.

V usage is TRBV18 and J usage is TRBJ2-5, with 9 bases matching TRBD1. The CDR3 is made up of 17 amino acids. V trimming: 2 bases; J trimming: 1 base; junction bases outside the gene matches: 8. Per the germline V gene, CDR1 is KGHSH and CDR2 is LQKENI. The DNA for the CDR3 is TGTGCCAGCTCACCATTTTTGAACAGGGGGCCCCAAGAGACCCAGTACTTC. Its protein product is CASSPFLNRGPQETQYF. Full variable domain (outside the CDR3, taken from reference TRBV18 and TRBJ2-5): NAGVMQNPRHLVRRRGQEARLRCSPMKGHSHVYWYRQLPEEGLKFMVYLQKENIIDESGMPKERFSAEFPKEGPSILRIQQVVRGDSAAYFCASSPFLNRGPQETQYFGPGTRLLVL.

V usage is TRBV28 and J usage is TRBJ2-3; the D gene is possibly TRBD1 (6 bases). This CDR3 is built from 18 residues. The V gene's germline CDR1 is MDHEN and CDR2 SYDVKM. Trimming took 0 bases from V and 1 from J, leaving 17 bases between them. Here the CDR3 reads CASSLWTLTGYGTDTQYF. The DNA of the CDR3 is TGTGCCAGCAGTTTATGGACGTTGACAGGCTATGGCACAGATACGCAGTATTTT.

CDR3 nucleotide sequence: TGTGCCAGCAGTTACAGACAGGGCAGCTCCTACGAGCAGTACTTC. It specifies CASSYRQGSSYEQYF. The rearrangement links TRBV6-5 to TRBJ2-7, with 7 bases lining up with TRBD1. Germline CDR1 is MNHEY and CDR2 is SVGAGI. The CDR3 is 15 amino acids. J lost 0 bases, V lost 2 bases, and 4 bases had no gene match.

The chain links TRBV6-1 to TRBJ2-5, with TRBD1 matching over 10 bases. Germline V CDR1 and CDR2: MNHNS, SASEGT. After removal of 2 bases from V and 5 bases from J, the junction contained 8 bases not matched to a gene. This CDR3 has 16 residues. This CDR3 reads CASSERDRGSWETQYF. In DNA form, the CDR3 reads TGTGCCAGCAGTGAACGGGACAGGGGTAGTTGGGAGACCCAGTACTTC.

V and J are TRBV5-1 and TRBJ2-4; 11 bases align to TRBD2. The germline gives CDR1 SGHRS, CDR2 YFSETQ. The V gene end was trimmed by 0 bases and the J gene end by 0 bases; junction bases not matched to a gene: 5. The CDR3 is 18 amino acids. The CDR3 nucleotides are TGCGCCAGCAGCTTGGGGGCTAGCGGGAGGTTAGCCAAAAACATTCAGTACTTC. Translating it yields CASSLGASGRLAKNIQYF.

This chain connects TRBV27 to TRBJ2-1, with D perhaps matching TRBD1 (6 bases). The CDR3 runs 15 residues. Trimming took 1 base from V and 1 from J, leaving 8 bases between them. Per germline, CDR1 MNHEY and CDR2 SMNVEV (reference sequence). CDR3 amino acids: CASSLLGGSYNEQFF. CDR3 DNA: TGTGCCAGCAGTTTATTAGGGGGTTCCTACAATGAGCAGTTCTTC.

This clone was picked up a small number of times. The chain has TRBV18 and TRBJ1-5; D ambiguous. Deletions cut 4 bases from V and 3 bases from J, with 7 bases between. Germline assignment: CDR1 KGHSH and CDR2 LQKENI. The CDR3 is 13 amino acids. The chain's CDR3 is CASSRQDNQPQHF. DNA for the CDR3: TGTGCCAGCTCACGCCAGGACAATCAGCCCCAGCATTTT.

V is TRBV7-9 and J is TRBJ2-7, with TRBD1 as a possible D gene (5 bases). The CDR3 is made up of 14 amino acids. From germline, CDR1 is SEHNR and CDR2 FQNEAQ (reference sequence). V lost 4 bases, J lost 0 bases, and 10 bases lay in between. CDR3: CASSSYDSSYEQYF. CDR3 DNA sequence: TGTGCCAGCAGCTCATACGACAGCTCCTACGAGCAGTACTTC.

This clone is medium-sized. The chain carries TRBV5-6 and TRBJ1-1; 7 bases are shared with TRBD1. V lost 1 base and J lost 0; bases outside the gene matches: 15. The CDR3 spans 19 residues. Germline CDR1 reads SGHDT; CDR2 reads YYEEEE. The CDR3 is CASSLTVAQGVVVNTEAFF. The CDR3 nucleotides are TGTGCCAGCAGCTTGACAGTGGCGCAGGGGGTGGTTGTGAACACTGAAGCTTTCTTT.

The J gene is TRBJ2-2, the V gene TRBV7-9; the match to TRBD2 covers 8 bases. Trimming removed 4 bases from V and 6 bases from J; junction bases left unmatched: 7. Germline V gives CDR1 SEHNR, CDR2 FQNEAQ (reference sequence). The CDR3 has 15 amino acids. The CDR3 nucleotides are TGTGCCAGCAGCTCCGCGGGGGGAGTTGCCGGGGAGCTGTTTTTT. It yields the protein CASSSAGGVAGELFF.

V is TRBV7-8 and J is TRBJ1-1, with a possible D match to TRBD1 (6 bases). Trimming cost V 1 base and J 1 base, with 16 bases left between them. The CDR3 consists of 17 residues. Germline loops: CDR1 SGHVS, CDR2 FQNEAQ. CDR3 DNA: TGTGCCAGCAGCTTAGGTTATGTGGGGGCGAGGAACACTGAAGCTTTCTTT. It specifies CASSLGYVGARNTEAFF. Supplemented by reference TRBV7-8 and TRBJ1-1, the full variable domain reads GAGVSQSPRYKVAKRGQDVALRCDPISGHVSLFWYQQALGQGPEFLTYFQNEAQLDKSGLPSDRFFAERPEGSVSTLKIQRTQQEDSAVYLCASSLGYVGARNTEAFFGQGTRLTVV.

The CDR3 spells CASSTTQGRYEQYF. CDR3 DNA: TGTGCCAGCAGCACAACTCAGGGGCGCTACGAGCAGTACTTC. The chain recombines TRBV7-9 with TRBJ2-7, with D possibly being TRBD1 (6 bases). Germline V gene sequence: CDR1 SEHNR, CDR2 FQNEAQ (reference sequence). This CDR3 comprises 14 residues. Trimming took off 5 bases at V and 3 bases at J, with 14 bases between the two ends. Together with reference TRBV7-9 and TRBJ2-7, the CDR3 gives the full variable domain: DTGVSQNPRHKITKRGQNVTFRCDPISEHNRLYWYRQTLGQGPEFLTYFQNEAQLEKSRLLSDRFSAERPKGSFSTLEIQRTEQGDSAMYLCASSTTQGRYEQYFGPGTRLTVT.

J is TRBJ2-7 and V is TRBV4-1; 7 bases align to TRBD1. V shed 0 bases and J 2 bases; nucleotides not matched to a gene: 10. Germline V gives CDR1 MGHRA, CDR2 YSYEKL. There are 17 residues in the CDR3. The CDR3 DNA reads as TGCGCCAGCAGCCAAGAGGACAGGCTCATCACCACCTACGAGCAGTACTTC. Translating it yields CASSQEDRLITTYEQYF.

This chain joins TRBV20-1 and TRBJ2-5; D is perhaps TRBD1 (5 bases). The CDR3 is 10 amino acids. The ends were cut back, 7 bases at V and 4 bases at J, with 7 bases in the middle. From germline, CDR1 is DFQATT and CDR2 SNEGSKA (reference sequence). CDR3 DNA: TGCAGTGTACAGGCAGAGACCCAGTACTTC. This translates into CSVQAETQYF.

The CDR3 DNA reads TGTGCCACCAGCAGAGCCGGGACTACGGGAGACAATGAGCAGTTCTTC. It encodes CATSRAGTTGDNEQFF. V is TRBV15 and J is TRBJ2-1, with 7 bases that match TRBD2. The CDR3 has 16 residues. Germline V gene sequence: CDR1 LNHNV, CDR2 YYDKDF (reference sequence). With V trimmed by 1 base and J by 5 bases, 8 bases remained unmatched.

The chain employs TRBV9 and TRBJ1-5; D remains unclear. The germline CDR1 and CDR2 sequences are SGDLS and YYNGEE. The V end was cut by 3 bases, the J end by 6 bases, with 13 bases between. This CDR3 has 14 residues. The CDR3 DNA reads TGTGCCAGCAGCGATTATGATGCAGGTCAGCCCCAGCATTTT. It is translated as CASSDYDAGQPQHF.

The CDR3 DNA sequence: TGTGCCAGCAGCTTAGGGCTAGCGGGAGTCGGGAATGAGCAGTTCTTC. Protein: CASSLGLAGVGNEQFF. V is TRBV7-9 and J is TRBJ2-1, with 10 bases aligning to TRBD2. Trimming took 1 base from V and 7 from J; bases not matched to a gene: 7. This CDR3 is built from 16 residues. Germline CDR1 is SEHNR and CDR2 is FQNEAQ (reference sequence).

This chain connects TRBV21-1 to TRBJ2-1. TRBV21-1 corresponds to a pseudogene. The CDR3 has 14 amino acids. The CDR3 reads CAARRPLSYNEQFF. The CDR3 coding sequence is TGTGCCGCCCGTAGACCCCTCTCCTACAATGAGCAGTTCTTC.